Given below is one T cell receptor beta chain in context. Antigen: not known. This sample stems from a study of cytomegalovirus exposure and HLA in healthy donors. In the study overall: Previous work identified roughly 120 million unique TCR beta sequences from roughly 170 million T cells. General observations from the study: Exclusion as indistinguishable affected some V segments, including TRBV6-2 and TRBV6-3. The investigators catalogued 164 TCR beta chains as cytomegalovirus-associated. Analysis was performed later, and it showed HLA-associated TCR beta chains to be more clonally expanded than equally common others.

It was with 60 Vbeta and 13 Jbeta primers that the PCR ran. TCRdb keeps only in-frame clones here, not all; method: immunoSEQ multiplex PCR. The sample has around 160,000 clones, around three quarters seen once. With 2 bases clipped from V and 7 bases from J, the junction kept 8 bases outside the gene matches. The CDR3 has 16 residues. Germline CDR1 SGHAT, CDR2 FQNNGV. The sequenced sample consisted of PBMCs. The clonotype comes from a woman between 40 and 55 years old in good health and CMV-seropositive. This chain joins TRBV11-2 and TRBJ2-2, with TRBD2 matching 9 bases. The CDR3: CASSLSTGTSFGELFF. CDR3 DNA sequence: TGTGCCAGCAGCTTATCCACCGGGACTAGCTTCGGGGAGCTGTTTTTT. The whole variable domain, remainder taken from reference TRBV11-2 and TRBJ2-2, is EAGVAQSPRYKIIEKRQSVAFWCNPISGHATLYWYQQILGQGPKLLIQFQNNGVVDDSQLPKDRFSAERLKGVDSTLKIQPAKLEDSAVYLCASSLSTGTSFGELFFGEGSRLTVL.